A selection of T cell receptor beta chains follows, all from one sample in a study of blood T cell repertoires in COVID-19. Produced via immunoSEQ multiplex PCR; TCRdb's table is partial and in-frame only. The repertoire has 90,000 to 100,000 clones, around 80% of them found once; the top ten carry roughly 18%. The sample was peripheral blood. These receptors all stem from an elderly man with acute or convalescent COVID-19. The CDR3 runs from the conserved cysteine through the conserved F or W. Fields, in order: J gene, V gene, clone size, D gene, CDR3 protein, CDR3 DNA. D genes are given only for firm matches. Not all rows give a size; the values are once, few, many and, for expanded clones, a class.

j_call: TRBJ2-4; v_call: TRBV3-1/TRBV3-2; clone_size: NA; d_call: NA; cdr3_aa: CASSQDLWAAKNIQYF; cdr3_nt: TGTGCCAGCAGCCAAGACTTATGGGCAGCCAAAAACATTCAGTACTTC
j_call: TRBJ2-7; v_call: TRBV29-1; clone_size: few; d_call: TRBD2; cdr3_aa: CSVSGGYEQYF; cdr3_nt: TGCAGCGTTAGCGGGGGCTACGAGCAGTACTTC
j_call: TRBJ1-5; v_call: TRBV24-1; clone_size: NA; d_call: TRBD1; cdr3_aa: CATSDRRQGRFRPQHF; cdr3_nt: TGTGCCACCAGTGACCGACGACAGGGGCGATTCAGGCCCCAGCATTTT
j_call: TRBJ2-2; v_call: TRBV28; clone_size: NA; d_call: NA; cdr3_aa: CASSFGLAINTGELFF; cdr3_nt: TGTGCCAGCAGTTTTGGGCTAGCGATAAACACCGGGGAGCTGTTTTTT
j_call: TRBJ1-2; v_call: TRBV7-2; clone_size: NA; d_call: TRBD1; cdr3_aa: CASSVSGGQNYGYTF; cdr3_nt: TGTGCCAGCAGCGTGTCAGGGGGCCAAAACTATGGCTACACCTTC
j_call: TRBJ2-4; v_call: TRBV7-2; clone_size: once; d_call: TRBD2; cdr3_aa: CASSLGGGEKNIQYF; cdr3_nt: TGTGCCAGCAGCTTAGGGGGAGGGGAAAAAAACATTCAGTACTTC
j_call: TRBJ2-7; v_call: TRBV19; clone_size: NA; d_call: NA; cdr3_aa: CASRAGTTSYEQYF; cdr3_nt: TGTGCCAGTAGGGCCGGGACAACCTCCTACGAGCAGTACTTC
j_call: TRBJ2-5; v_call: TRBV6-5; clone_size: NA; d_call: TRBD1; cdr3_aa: CASSLQRGPKETQYF; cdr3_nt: TGTGCCAGCAGTCTCCAGAGGGGGCCTAAAGAGACCCAGTACTTC
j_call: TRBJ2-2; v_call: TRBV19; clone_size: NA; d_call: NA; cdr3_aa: CASRRGRGSTGELFF; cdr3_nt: TGTGCCAGTAGGCGTGGTCGGGGTTCCACCGGGGAGCTGTTTTTT
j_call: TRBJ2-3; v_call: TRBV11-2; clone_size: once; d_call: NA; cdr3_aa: CASSWQGIADTQYF; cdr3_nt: TGTGCCAGCAGCTGGCAGGGTATTGCAGATACGCAGTATTTT
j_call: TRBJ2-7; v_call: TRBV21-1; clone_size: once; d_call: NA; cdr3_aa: CASSTMRGLAGGRGEQYF; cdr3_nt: TGTGCCAGCAGCACAATGAGGGGACTAGCGGGAGGGCGAGGCGAGCAGTACTTC
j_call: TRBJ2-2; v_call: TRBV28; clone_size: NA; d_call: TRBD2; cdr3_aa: CASSFFGTSGTGELFF; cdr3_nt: TGTGCCAGCAGTTTTTTTGGGACTAGCGGCACCGGGGAGCTGTTTTTT
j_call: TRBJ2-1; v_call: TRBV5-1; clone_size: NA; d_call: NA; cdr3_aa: CASELYPGRYNEQFF; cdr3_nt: TGCGCCAGCGAGCTTTACCCAGGCCGATACAATGAGCAGTTCTTC
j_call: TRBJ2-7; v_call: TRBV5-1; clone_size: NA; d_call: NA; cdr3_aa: CASSLAGGNYEQYF; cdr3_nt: TGCGCCAGCAGCTTGGCGGGGGGCAACTACGAGCAGTACTTC
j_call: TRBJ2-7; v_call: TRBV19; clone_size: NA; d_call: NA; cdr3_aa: CASSLDKTYEQYF; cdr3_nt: TGTGCCAGTAGTTTGGACAAAACCTACGAGCAGTACTTC
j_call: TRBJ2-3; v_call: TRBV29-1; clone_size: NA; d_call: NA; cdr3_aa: CSGVRGEDTQYF; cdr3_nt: TGCAGCGGCGTCAGGGGGGAAGATACGCAGTATTTT
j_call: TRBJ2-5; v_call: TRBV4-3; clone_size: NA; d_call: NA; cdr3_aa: CASSQALAEQETQYF; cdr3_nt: TGCGCCAGCAGCCAAGCGCTAGCAGAACAAGAGACCCAGTACTTC